This T cell receptor (beta chain) was found in a study of CD8+ T cells in alopecia areata. RNA extraction was followed by reverse transcription into cDNA, which acted as the sequencing template. TCRdb's copy holds only in-frame clones and misses some; the assay was immunoSEQ multiplex PCR. Among 150,000 to 200,000 clones listed, 50% to 65% were seen once. The treatment is: oral pan-JAK inhibitor, 5-10 mg twice daily. Alopecia areata patients provided lesional scalp punch biopsies and peripheral blood. CDR1 is GTSNPN and CDR2 is SVGIG in the germline V gene (reference sequence). V gave up 1 base and J gave up 2 bases; unmatched junction bases: 5. The CDR3 runs to 15 residues. Worth noting for this clone: Its target is not known.

Study-wide results and caveats: During tofacitinib treatment, many expanded lesional clones remained in scalp and blood. One nonresponder makes the tie between baseline CD8+ expansion and response uncertain.

This chain uses TRBV30 with TRBJ2-5; TRBD2 matches 9 bases. The material was CD4+ T cells sorted from blood, obtained at week 24, from a patient treated with tofacitinib. The sequence was collected from a human donor with alopecia areata. In DNA form, the CDR3 reads TGTGCCTGGAGTGCAGGTAGCGGGAGACAAGAGACCCAGTACTTC. As protein: CAWSAGSGRQETQYF.